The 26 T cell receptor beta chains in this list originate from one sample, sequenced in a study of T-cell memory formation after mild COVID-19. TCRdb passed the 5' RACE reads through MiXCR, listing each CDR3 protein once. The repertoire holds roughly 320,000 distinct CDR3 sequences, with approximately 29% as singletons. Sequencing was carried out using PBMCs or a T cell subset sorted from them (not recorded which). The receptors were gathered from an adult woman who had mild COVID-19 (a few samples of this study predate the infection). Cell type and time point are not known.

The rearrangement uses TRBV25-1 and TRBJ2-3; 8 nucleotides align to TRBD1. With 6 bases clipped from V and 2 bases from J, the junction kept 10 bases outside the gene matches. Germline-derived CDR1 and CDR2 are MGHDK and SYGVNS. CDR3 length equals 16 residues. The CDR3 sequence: CASSGTGPLHTDTQYF. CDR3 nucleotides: TGTGCCAGCAGCGGGACAGGCCCCTTACACACAGATACGCAGTATTTT.

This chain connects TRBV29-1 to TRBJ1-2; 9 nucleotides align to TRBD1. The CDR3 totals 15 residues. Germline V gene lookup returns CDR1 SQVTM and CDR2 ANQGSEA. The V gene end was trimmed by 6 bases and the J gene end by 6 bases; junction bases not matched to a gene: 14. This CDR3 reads CSVPGQGNGADGYTF. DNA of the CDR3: TGCAGCGTCCCGGGACAGGGTAATGGAGCCGATGGCTACACCTTC.

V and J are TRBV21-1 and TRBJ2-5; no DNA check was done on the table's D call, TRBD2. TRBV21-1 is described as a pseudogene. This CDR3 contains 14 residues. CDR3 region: CASSKSTGPETQYF. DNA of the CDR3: TGTGCCAGCAGCAAATCTACCGGCCCGGAGACCCAGTACTTC.

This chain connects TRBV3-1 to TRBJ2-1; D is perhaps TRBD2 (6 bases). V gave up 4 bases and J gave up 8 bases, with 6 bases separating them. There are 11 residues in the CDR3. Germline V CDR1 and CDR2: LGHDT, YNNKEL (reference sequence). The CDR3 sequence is CASSRRDEQFF. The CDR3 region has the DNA TGTGCCAGCAGCCGGAGGGATGAGCAGTTCTTC.

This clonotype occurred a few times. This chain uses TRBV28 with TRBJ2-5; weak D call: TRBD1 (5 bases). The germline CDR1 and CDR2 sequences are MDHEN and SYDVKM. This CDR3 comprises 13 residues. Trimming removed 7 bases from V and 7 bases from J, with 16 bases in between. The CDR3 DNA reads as TGTGCCAGCACCAAAAGGGGTTTGGGGACCCAGTACTTC. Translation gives CASTKRGLGTQYF.

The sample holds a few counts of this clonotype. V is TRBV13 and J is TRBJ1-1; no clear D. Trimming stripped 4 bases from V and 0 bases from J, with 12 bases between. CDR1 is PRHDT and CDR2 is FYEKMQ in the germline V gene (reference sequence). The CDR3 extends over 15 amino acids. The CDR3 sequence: CASSSGLRVNTEAFF. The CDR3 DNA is TGTGCCAGCAGCTCCGGACTGCGGGTGAACACTGAAGCTTTCTTT.

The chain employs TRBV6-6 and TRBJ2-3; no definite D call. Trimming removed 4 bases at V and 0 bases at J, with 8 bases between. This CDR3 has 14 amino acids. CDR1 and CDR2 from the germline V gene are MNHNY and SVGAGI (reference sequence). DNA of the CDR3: TGTGCCAGCAGTTCGACATTGAGCACAGATACGCAGTATTTT. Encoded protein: CASSSTLSTDTQYF.

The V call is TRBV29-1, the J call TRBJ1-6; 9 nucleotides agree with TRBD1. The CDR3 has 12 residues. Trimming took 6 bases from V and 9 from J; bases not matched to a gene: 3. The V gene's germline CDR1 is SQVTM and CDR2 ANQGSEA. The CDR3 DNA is TGCAGCGTCCGGGACAGGGCTTCACCCCTCCACTTT. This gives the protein CSVRDRASPLHF.

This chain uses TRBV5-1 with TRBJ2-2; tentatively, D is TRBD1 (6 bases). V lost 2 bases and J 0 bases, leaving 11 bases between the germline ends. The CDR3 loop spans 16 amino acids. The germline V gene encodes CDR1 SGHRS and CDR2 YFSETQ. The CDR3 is CASSFQQGTNTGELFF. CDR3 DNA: TGCGCCAGCAGCTTCCAACAGGGAACGAACACCGGGGAGCTGTTTTTT.

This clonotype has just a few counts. The CDR3 coding sequence is TGTGCCAGCAGCCAAACCTTCGGACTAGCAGATACGCAGTATTTT. This codes for CASSQTFGLADTQYF. The gene calls are TRBV5-6 and TRBJ2-3; the match to TRBD2 covers 7 bases. Germline values: CDR1 SGHDT, CDR2 YYEEEE. V shed 4 bases, J shed 4 bases, and the junction held 9 bases outside the gene matches. The CDR3 contains 15 residues.

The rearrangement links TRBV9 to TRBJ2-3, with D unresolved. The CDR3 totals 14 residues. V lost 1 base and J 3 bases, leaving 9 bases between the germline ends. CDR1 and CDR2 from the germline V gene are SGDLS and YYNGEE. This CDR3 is CASSVNPVTDTQYF. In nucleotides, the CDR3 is TGTGCCAGCAGCGTAAATCCAGTGACAGATACGCAGTATTTT. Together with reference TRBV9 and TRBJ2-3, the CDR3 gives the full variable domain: DSGVTQTPKHLITATGQRVTLRCSPRSGDLSVYWYQQSLDQGLQFLIQYYNGEERAKGNILERFSAQQFPDLHSELNLSSLELGDSALYFCASSVNPVTDTQYFGPGTRLTVL.

The CDR3 coding sequence is TGTGCCAGCAGCTTATCGCGCGGGGAGGGGTTGGATGAAAAACTGTTTTTT. Encoded protein: CASSLSRGEGLDEKLFF. The V call is TRBV7-9, the J call TRBJ1-4; TRBD1 is a possible D gene (5 bases). This CDR3 is built from 17 residues. Germline lookup yields CDR1 SEHNR and CDR2 FQNEAQ (reference sequence). V was pared by 2 bases and J by 6 bases, with 19 bases between.

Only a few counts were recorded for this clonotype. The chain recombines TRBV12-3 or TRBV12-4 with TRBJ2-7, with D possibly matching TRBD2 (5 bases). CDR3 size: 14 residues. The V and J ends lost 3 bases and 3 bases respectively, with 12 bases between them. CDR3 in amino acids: CASSLRADRYEQYF. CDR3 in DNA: TGTGCCAGCAGTTTGCGAGCGGACCGCTACGAGCAGTACTTC.

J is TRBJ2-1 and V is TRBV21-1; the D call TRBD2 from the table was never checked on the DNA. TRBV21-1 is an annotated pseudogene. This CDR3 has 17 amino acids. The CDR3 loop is CASSNPKGQHGTYEQFF. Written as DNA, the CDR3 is TGTGCCAGCAGCAATCCCAAGGGTCAACACGGGACTTATGAGCAGTTCTTC.

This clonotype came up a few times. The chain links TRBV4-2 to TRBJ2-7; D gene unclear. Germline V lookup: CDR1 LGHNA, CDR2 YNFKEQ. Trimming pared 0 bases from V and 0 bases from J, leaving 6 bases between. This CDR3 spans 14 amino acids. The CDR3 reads CASSQERLSYEQYF. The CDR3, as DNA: TGTGCCAGCAGCCAAGAACGGCTCTCCTACGAGCAGTACTTC.

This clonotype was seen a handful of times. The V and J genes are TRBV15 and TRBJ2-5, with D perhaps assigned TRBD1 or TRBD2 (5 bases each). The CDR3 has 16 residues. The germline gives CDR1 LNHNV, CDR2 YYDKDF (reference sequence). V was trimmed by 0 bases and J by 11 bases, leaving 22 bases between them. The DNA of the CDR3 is TGTGCCACCAGCAGAGATTCGGGGCTAGGTTCTAGGGCGCAGTACTTC. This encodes CATSRDSGLGSRAQYF. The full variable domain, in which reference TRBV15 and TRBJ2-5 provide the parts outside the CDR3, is DAMVIQNPRYQVTQFGKPVTLSCSQTLNHNVMYWYQQKSSQAPKLLFHYYDKDFNNEADTPDNFQSRRPNTSFCFLDIRSPGLGDTAMYLCATSRDSGLGSRAQYFGPGTRLLVL.

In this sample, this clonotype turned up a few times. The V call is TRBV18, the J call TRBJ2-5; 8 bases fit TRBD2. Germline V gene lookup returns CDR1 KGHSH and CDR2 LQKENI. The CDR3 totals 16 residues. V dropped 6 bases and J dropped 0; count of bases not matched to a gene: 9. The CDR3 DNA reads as TGTGCCAGCTCTCGCGAGCGGGGGTCATACCAAGAGACCCAGTACTTC. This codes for CASSRERGSYQETQYF.

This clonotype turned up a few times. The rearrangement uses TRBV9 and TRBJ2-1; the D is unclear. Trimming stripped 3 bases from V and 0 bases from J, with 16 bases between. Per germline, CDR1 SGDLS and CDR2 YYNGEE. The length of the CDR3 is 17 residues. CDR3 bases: TGTGCCAGCAGCGATGATATTGGGTCCAGCTCCTACAATGAGCAGTTCTTC. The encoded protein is CASSDDIGSSSYNEQFF.

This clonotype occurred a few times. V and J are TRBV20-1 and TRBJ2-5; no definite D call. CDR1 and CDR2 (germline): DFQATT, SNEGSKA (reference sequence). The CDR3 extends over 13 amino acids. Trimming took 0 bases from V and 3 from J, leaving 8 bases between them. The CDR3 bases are TGCAGTGCTAGAGAAGTACACGAAGAGACCCAGTACTTC. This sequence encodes CSAREVHEETQYF.

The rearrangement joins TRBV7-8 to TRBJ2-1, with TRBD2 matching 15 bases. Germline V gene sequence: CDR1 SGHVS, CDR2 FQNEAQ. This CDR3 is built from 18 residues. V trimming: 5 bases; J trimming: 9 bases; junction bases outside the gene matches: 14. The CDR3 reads CASSPYRSGTSGGPEQFF. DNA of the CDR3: TGTGCCAGCAGCCCTTACCGATCCGGGACTAGCGGGGGGCCTGAGCAGTTCTTC.

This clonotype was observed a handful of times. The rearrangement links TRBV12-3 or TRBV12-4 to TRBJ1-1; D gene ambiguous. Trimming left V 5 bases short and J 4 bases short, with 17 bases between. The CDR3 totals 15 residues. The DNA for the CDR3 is TGTGCCAGCAGTCCCGACGGGAACGTGGGCACTGAAGCTTTCTTT. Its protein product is CASSPDGNVGTEAFF.

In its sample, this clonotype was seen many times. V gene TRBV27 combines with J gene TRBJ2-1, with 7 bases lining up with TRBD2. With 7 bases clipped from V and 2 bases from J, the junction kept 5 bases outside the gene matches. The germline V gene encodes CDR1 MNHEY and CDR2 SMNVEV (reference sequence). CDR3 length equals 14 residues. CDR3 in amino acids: CASKIAGAYNEQFF. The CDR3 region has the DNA TGTGCCAGCAAGATAGCGGGTGCCTACAATGAGCAGTTCTTC.

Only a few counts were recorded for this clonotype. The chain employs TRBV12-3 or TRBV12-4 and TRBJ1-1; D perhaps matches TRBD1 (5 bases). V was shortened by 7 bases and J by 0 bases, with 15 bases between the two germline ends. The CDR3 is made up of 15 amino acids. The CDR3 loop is CASTPSGRMNTEAFF. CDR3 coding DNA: TGTGCCAGCACCCCCTCGGGGCGGATGAACACTGAAGCTTTCTTT.

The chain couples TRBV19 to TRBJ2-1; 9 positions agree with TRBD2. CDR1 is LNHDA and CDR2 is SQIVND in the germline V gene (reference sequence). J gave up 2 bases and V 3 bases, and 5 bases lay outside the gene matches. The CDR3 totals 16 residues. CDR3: CASSILAGGAYNEQFF. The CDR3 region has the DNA TGTGCCAGTAGTATTCTGGCGGGAGGGGCCTACAATGAGCAGTTCTTC.

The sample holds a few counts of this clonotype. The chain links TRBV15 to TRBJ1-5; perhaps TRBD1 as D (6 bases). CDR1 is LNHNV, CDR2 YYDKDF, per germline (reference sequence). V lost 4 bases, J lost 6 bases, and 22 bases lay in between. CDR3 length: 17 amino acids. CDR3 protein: CATSTPVAQGSTQPQHF. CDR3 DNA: TGTGCCACCAGCACCCCGGTAGCCCAGGGGTCCACTCAGCCCCAGCATTTT.

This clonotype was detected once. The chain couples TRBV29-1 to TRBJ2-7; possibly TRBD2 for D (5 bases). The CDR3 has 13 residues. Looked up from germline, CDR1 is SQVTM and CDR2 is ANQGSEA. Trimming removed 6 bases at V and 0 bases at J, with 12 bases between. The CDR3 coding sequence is TGCAGCGTGCGGACTGTTTTCTCCTACGAGCAGTACTTC. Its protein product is CSVRTVFSYEQYF.